The 27 T cell receptor beta chains presented below share a single source sample, sequenced in a study of blood T cells in healthy people across ages (dated by TCRdb to the mid-2010s). The library was obtained by 5' RACE. The run used an Illumina HiSeq 2500. A second PCR of roughly 6 to 11 cycles was run with a J-beta primer mix and a sample-barcoded 5' primer. TCRdb ran its own pipeline on the public reads, namely fastp trimming at Q25 and MiXCR clone calling, and kept in-frame beta chains. Each record represents a unique CDR3 protein, reported with the most common genes and DNA among its rows. For this sample there are roughly 2 million distinct CDR3 sequences; around half appear just once. Around 2.1% of the sample goes to the ten largest clones. Material: blood. Every receptor here comes from a woman aged 40 to 55 in good health.

The chain links TRBV25-1 to TRBJ2-7; TRBD1 aligns across 10 bases. The CDR3 spans 15 residues. V shed 5 bases, J shed 3 bases, and the junction held 7 bases outside the gene matches. The germline V gene encodes CDR1 MGHDK and CDR2 SYGVNS. CDR3 loop: CASSPDRGTLYEQYF. CDR3 DNA: TGTGCCAGCAGTCCGGACAGGGGGACCCTCTACGAGCAGTACTTC.

This chain connects TRBV19 to TRBJ2-1; D is unclear. CDR1 LNHDA and CDR2 SQIVND come from the germline V gene (reference sequence). Trimming cost V 2 bases and J 0 bases, with 8 bases left between them. The CDR3 sequence is 15 residues long. CDR3 coding DNA: TGTGCCAGTAGTATATCCCTTCACTCCTACAATGAGCAGTTCTTC. Protein sequence: CASSISLHSYNEQFF. Full variable domain (outside the CDR3, taken from reference TRBV19 and TRBJ2-1): DGGITQSPKYLFRKEGQNVTLSCEQNLNHDAMYWYRQDPGQGLRLIYYSQIVNDFQKGDIAEGYSVSREKKESFPLTVTSAQKNPTAFYLCASSISLHSYNEQFFGPGTRLTVL.

With regard to this clonotype: This sequence may be a read error, since a much larger clone differs from it by one base. The gene calls are TRBV20-1 and TRBJ1-2; perhaps TRBD1 as D (5 bases). Trimming stripped 3 bases from V and 4 bases from J, with 15 bases between. Germline V lookup: CDR1 DFQATT, CDR2 SNEGSKA (reference sequence). CDR3 length: 14 amino acids. CDR3 protein: CSARGRQSTYGYTF. The DNA for the CDR3 is TGCAGTGCTAGGGGGAGACAGTCTACCTATGGCTACACCTTC.

The V gene is TRBV5-1, the J gene TRBJ2-6, with TRBD1 identical over 7 bases. V lost 1 base and J lost 0; bases outside the gene matches: 10. Germline V gives CDR1 SGHRS, CDR2 YFSETQ. The CDR3 length is 19 residues. In DNA, the CDR3 is TGCGCCAGCAGCTTGCTTCCGGGACAGCTAAACTCTGGGGCCAACGTCCTGACTTTC. Protein: CASSLLPGQLNSGANVLTF.

Comments on this clonotype: Since a much larger clone is just one base distant, this may be a read error. V is TRBV29-1 and J is TRBJ2-1; tentatively, D is TRBD1 (7 bases). There are 12 residues in the CDR3. The germline V and J ends were trimmed by 4 bases and 9 bases, with 13 bases remaining between them. The germline V gene has CDR1 SQVTM and CDR2 ANQGSEA. The CDR3 here is CSVARGDSEQFF. CDR3 DNA: TGCAGCGTTGCCAGGGGGGACAGTGAGCAGTTCTTC.

The V call is TRBV5-5, the J call TRBJ2-7; no firm D call. Between the trimmed V and J ends, which lost 0 bases and 3 bases, there was a span of 10 bases. CDR3 length: 14 amino acids. Per the germline V gene, CDR1 is SGHKS and CDR2 is YYEKEE (reference sequence). The CDR3 loop is CASSLVAQYYEQYF. CDR3 bases: TGTGCCAGCAGCTTGGTTGCACAGTACTACGAGCAGTACTTC.

This clonotype was found a few times. The chain joins TRBV27 to TRBJ2-3; tentatively, D is TRBD1 (6 bases). Looked up from germline, CDR1 is MNHEY and CDR2 is SMNVEV (reference sequence). V gave up 3 bases and J gave up 2 bases, with 12 bases separating them. This CDR3 is built from 15 residues. The CDR3 sequence: CASSFMTGITDTQYF. The CDR3 coding sequence is TGTGCCAGCAGTTTCATGACAGGTATCACAGATACGCAGTATTTT.

The chain recombines TRBV20-1 with TRBJ2-1; unclear D gene. The CDR3 runs 16 residues. Per the germline V gene, CDR1 is DFQATT and CDR2 is SNEGSKA (reference sequence). V lost 0 bases, J lost 0 bases, and 12 bases lay in between. CDR3: CSARDPRQFSYNEQFF. In DNA form, the CDR3 reads TGCAGTGCTAGAGATCCTAGGCAGTTCTCCTACAATGAGCAGTTCTTC.

This clonotype was recorded many times. The chain combines TRBV7-2 with TRBJ2-6; possibly TRBD1 for D (6 bases). Trimming took off 6 bases at V and 0 bases at J, with 9 bases between the two ends. This CDR3 has 15 amino acids. In germline, CDR1 is SGHTA, CDR2 FQGNSA. The CDR3 here is CASSRDNSGANVLTF. CDR3 bases: TGTGCCAGCAGTCGGGACAACTCTGGGGCCAACGTCCTGACTTTC.

V gene TRBV25-1 combines with J gene TRBJ1-1, with 9 bases that match TRBD1. V shed 3 bases and J 11 bases; nucleotides not matched to a gene: 10. CDR1 and CDR2 (germline): MGHDK, SYGVNS. The CDR3 spans 14 residues. The CDR3 DNA follows: TGTGCCAGCAGTGACAGTAGCACAGGGGGCCGCGCTTTCTTT. Its translation: CASSDSSTGGRAFF.

The gene calls are TRBV6-2 or TRBV6-3 and TRBJ2-7, with 10 bases matching TRBD2. With V trimmed by 5 bases and J by 7 bases, 11 bases remained unmatched. This CDR3 has 15 amino acids. CDR1 and CDR2 from the germline V gene are MNHEY and SVGEGT. DNA of the CDR3: TGTGCCAGCAGTCTGATAGCGGGGGGCTCCAATGAGCAGTACTTC. It translates to CASSLIAGGSNEQYF.

On this clonotype itself: This may stem from a read error, because a much larger clone lies one nucleotide away. This chain uses TRBV12-3 or TRBV12-4 with TRBJ2-7; possibly TRBD2 for D (6 bases). The CDR3 spans 14 residues. The V gene lost 5 bases and the J gene lost 8 bases, with 19 bases spanning the gap. The CDR3 spells CASSPGGDLAKQYF. The CDR3, as DNA: TGTGCCAGCAGTCCCGGCGGGGATCTGGCAAAGCAGTACTTC.

This clonotype occurred a few times. This chain connects TRBV9 to TRBJ1-2; tentative D call: TRBD1 (5 bases). Trimming stripped 1 base from V and 4 bases from J, with 8 bases between. Per the germline V gene, CDR1 is SGDLS and CDR2 is YYNGEE. CDR3 length: 13 amino acids. The CDR3 nucleotides read TGTGCCAGCAGCGTATCAGGGCTCTATGGCTACACCTTC. Translated, it gives CASSVSGLYGYTF.

This clonotype has more than one count but fewer than ten. This rearrangement joins TRBV9 to TRBJ2-3; D is perhaps TRBD2 (6 bases). Germline-derived CDR1 and CDR2 are SGDLS and YYNGEE. The V end lost 2 bases, the J end lost 5 bases, and 18 bases lay between the germline ends. The CDR3 extends over 16 amino acids. CDR3 nucleotides: TGTGCCAGCAGCGTGCAGGACTACATCGCTGGAGATACGCAGTATTTT. As protein: CASSVQDYIAGDTQYF.

This chain joins TRBV28 and TRBJ2-7; weak D call: TRBD2 (6 bases). Germline V lookup: CDR1 MDHEN, CDR2 SYDVKM. V shed 3 bases and J shed 7 bases, with 13 bases lying between them. The CDR3 has 13 residues. CDR3 region: CASSLRRGGEQYF. CDR3 DNA sequence: TGTGCCAGCAGTTTGAGACGGGGAGGAGAGCAGTACTTC.

The chain is built from TRBV20-1 and TRBJ2-3, with TRBD1 as a possible D gene (6 bases). This CDR3 is built from 13 residues. V lost 5 bases, J lost 6 bases, and 15 bases lay in between. Germline-derived CDR1 and CDR2 are DFQATT and SNEGSKA (reference sequence). Here the CDR3 reads CSAHTGILDTQYF. The CDR3, as DNA: TGCAGTGCTCATACAGGGATTTTGGATACGCAGTATTTT.

This clonotype was seen only a few times. This rearrangement joins TRBV24-1 to TRBJ2-3; 8 positions agree with TRBD1. CDR1 is KGHDR and CDR2 is SFDVKD in the germline V gene. The length of the CDR3 is 16 residues. The J segment lost 3 bases and the V segment lost 1 base, leaving 5 bases of the junction unmatched. In DNA, the CDR3 is TGTGCCACCAGTGATTTCGCCAGGGGGCATACAGATACGCAGTATTTT. Translation gives CATSDFARGHTDTQYF.

J is TRBJ2-7 and V is TRBV7-2; the D call may be TRBD1 or TRBD2 (5 bases each). V shed 5 bases and J shed 5 bases, with 19 bases lying between them. This CDR3 contains 15 residues. The germline V gene has CDR1 SGHTA and CDR2 FQGNSA. The CDR3 sequence: CASSLGTLGINEQYF. CDR3 DNA: TGTGCCAGCAGCCTCGGGACGCTGGGCATCAACGAGCAGTACTTC.

The chain carries TRBV7-3 and TRBJ1-2; 11 positions agree with TRBD1. The CDR3 covers 16 residues. Germline-derived CDR1 and CDR2 are SGHTA and FQGTGA. The V segment lost 4 bases and the J segment 2 bases; nucleotides outside the gene matches: 6. CDR3 DNA sequence: TGTGCCAGCAGCTCCCGGGACAGGGGGAAGAACTATGGCTACACCTTC. It translates to CASSSRDRGKNYGYTF.

The V gene is TRBV12-3 or TRBV12-4, the J gene TRBJ1-2; D perhaps matches TRBD1 (5 bases). V gave up 5 bases and J gave up 0 bases, with 16 bases separating them. The CDR3 runs 16 residues. CDR3 DNA: TGTGCCAGCAGTCGGTTACGTACAGGATCTAACTATGGCTACACCTTC. Its protein is CASSRLRTGSNYGYTF.

The chain is built from TRBV11-3 and TRBJ2-7; 8 nucleotides line up with TRBD2. Germline loops: CDR1 SGHNT, CDR2 YENEEA. The CDR3 totals 16 residues. V trimming: 0 bases; J trimming: 4 bases; junction bases outside the gene matches: 8. The CDR3 DNA reads as TGTGCCAGCAGCTTAGACAAGCGGGGGACCTCTTACGAGCAGTACTTC. Amino acids: CASSLDKRGTSYEQYF.

The chain recombines TRBV28 with TRBJ2-7; 11 bases align to TRBD1. V trimming: 7 bases; J trimming: 1 base; junction bases outside the gene matches: 6. CDR3 length: 15 amino acids. Germline V gives CDR1 MDHEN, CDR2 SYDVKM. The CDR3 spells CASTQGTGGSYEQYF. The CDR3 nucleotides are TGTGCCAGCACCCAAGGGACAGGGGGGTCCTACGAGCAGTACTTC. The complete variable domain, with remaining parts taken from reference TRBV28 and TRBJ2-7, reads DVKVTQSSRYLVKRTGEKVFLECVQDMDHENMFWYRQDPGLGLRLIYFSYDVKMKEKGDIPEGYSVSREKKERFSLILESASTNQTSMYLCASTQGTGGSYEQYFGPGTRLTVT.

This sequence joins TRBV6-2 or TRBV6-3 and TRBJ2-5; D is undetermined. The DNA end is more similar to TRBJ2-7, so the J call may be wrong. The germline CDR1 and CDR2 sequences are MNHEY and SVGEGT. The CDR3 is made up of 13 amino acids. Written as DNA, the CDR3 is TGTGCCAGCAGTTACGCAGGAATGGGCGAGCAGTACTTC. Translation gives CASSYAGMGEQYF.

CDR3 DNA: TGTGCCAGCAGCCTTCTGATTCAGGTGGCAGATACGCAGTATTTT. This sequence encodes CASSLLIQVADTQYF. The V gene is TRBV13, the J gene TRBJ2-3; D is undetermined. This CDR3 is 15 amino acids long. From germline, CDR1 is PRHDT and CDR2 FYEKMQ (reference sequence). Trimming stripped 5 bases from V and 4 bases from J, with 16 bases between.

The chain links TRBV20-1 to TRBJ1-5, with 7 bases that match TRBD1. The germline V gene encodes CDR1 DFQATT and CDR2 SNEGSKA (reference sequence). The CDR3 extends over 14 amino acids. The junction had 7 bases not matched to a gene; V was cut back by 6 bases and J by 2 bases. The CDR3: CSAQNRGGNQPQHF. The CDR3 bases are TGCAGTGCCCAGAACAGGGGCGGCAATCAGCCCCAGCATTTT.

Many counts were recorded for this clonotype. This chain uses TRBV29-1 with TRBJ2-4; D ambiguous. Germline V lookup: CDR1 SQVTM, CDR2 ANQGSEA. The V and J ends lost 2 bases and 5 bases respectively, with 4 bases between them. CDR3 size: 11 residues. The CDR3 coding sequence is TGCAGCGTTGAAACCCAAAACATTCAGTACTTC. Its protein is CSVETQNIQYF.

The V gene is TRBV6-1, the J gene TRBJ2-1; TRBD2 matches 9 bases. Per the germline V gene, CDR1 is MNHNS and CDR2 is SASEGT. J lost 3 bases, V lost 6 bases, and 12 bases had no gene match. The CDR3 is made up of 17 amino acids. The CDR3 DNA reads as TGTGCCAGCAGAGAGGGCGCGGGGGGGACCCTCTACAATGAGCAGTTCTTC. This gives the protein CASREGAGGTLYNEQFF.